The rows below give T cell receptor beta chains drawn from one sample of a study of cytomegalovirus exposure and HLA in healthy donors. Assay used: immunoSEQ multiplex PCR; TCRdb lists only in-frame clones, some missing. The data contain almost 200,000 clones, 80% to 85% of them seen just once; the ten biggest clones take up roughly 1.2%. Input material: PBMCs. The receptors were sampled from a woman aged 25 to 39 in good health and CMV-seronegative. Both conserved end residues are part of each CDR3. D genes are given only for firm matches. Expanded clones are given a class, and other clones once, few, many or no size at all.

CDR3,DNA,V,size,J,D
CAISESEGGYGYTF,TGTGCCATCAGTGAGTCGGAGGGCGGCTATGGCTACACCTTC,TRBV10-3,few,TRBJ1-2,-
CASSPPRLTLGDTQYF,TGTGCCAGCTCACCACCGAGACTGACTCTGGGAGATACGCAGTATTTT,TRBV18,few,TRBJ2-3,-
CASSLAPRSNEKLFF,TGTGCCAGCAGCTTAGCGCCACGGTCTAATGAAAAACTGTTTTTT,TRBV7-9,-,TRBJ1-4,-
CASSYKGLNGNYGYTF,TGTGCCAGCAGTTACAAGGGACTTAATGGTAACTATGGCTACACCTTC,TRBV2,few,TRBJ1-2,-
CASSLQTGEDIQYF,TGCGCCAGCAGCCTCCAGACAGGGGAGGACATTCAGTACTTC,TRBV5-1,-,TRBJ2-4,TRBD1
CASSLDLSTEPF,TGTGCCAGCAGCTTGGATCTTTCGACAGAACCCTTC,TRBV5-4,-,TRBJ1-2,-
CAWSSGGVSTDTQYF,TGTGCCTGGAGCAGCGGGGGGGTTAGCACAGATACGCAGTATTTT,TRBV30,-,TRBJ2-3,TRBD2
CASSQGRAVAKNIQYF,TGCGCCAGCAGCCAAGGAAGAGCGGTAGCCAAAAACATTCAGTACTTC,TRBV4-1,-,TRBJ2-4,-
CSVGGGSGELFF,TGCAGCGTTGGTGGGGGGTCCGGGGAGCTGTTTTTT,TRBV29-1,-,TRBJ2-2,-
CAWSVPRHHDNEQFF,TGTGCCTGGAGTGTACCGAGACATCATGACAATGAGCAGTTCTTC,TRBV30,-,TRBJ2-1,-
CAWSAPQLAGEETQYF,TGTGCCTGGAGTGCCCCCCAACTAGCGGGAGAAGAGACCCAGTACTTC,TRBV30,-,TRBJ2-5,TRBD2
CASSLENGGEKLFF,TGTGCCAGCAGCTTAGAGAACGGGGGAGAAAAACTGTTTTTT,TRBV7-9,-,TRBJ1-4,-
CASSSKGVRGLRETQYF,TGTGCCAGCAGCTCAAAAGGCGTGAGGGGGCTTCGAGAGACCCAGTACTTC,TRBV11-2,-,TRBJ2-5,TRBD1
CATSRGSETGRRTDTQYF,TGTGCCACCAGCAGAGGATCTGAGACAGGCCGACGCACAGATACGCAGTATTTT,TRBV15,-,TRBJ2-3,-
CASSLPRAGPKETQYF,TGCGCCAGCAGCCTCCCCCGTGCAGGCCCGAAAGAGACCCAGTACTTC,TRBV5-1,-,TRBJ2-5,-
CASSIDSGGAWNEQFF,TGTGCCAGTAGTATAGATAGCGGGGGGGCGTGGAATGAGCAGTTCTTC,TRBV19,few,TRBJ2-1,TRBD2
CASAPGVGAYNEQFF,TGCGCCAGCGCCCCCGGGGTGGGGGCTTACAATGAGCAGTTCTTC,TRBV10-1,-,TRBJ2-1,-
CASSQSRRFDNEQFF,TGTGCCAGCAGCCAATCGCGCCGCTTCGACAATGAGCAGTTCTTC,TRBV16,-,TRBJ2-1,-
CASSSYNRPEKLFF,TGTGCCAGCAGCTCATATAACAGGCCTGAAAAACTGTTTTTT,TRBV5-6,-,TRBJ1-4,-
CASSHGNEQYF,TGCGCCAGCAGCCACGGGAACGAGCAGTACTTC,TRBV4-1,-,TRBJ2-7,-
CASRTRTYEQYF,TGTGCCAGCAGGACCAGGACCTACGAGCAGTACTTC,TRBV6-1,-,TRBJ2-7,-
CASSEARERLDEQFF,TGCGCCAGCAGTGAAGCGCGGGAAAGATTGGATGAGCAGTTCTTC,TRBV10-2,-,TRBJ2-1,-
CASSQDRGDGYTF,TGTGCCAGTAGTCAGGACAGGGGCGATGGCTACACCTTC,TRBV19,many,TRBJ1-2,TRBD1
CASTSPTGTHYGYTF,TGTGCCAGCACCTCCCCGACAGGGACTCACTATGGCTACACCTTC,TRBV6-5,-,TRBJ1-2,TRBD1